The rows below give T cell receptor beta chains drawn from one sample of a study of blood T cell repertoires in COVID-19. Only in-frame clones appear in the TCRdb table, and some are missing; sequencing was by immunoSEQ multiplex PCR. The sample shows about 130,000 clones, about 89% of them seen only once. The material sequenced was peripheral blood. Receptor source: a man aged 55-75 years with COVID-19, enrolled during active disease. CDR3s include the opening cysteine and the closing phenylalanine or tryptophan. A D gene is named only where the DNA matches it firmly. A clone size is listed for some rows: how often the clone was seen (once, few, many), or a class if it is expanded.

V,J,size,D,CDR3,DNA
TRBV5-1,TRBJ2-3,.,.,CASSLLSGSNTDTQYF,TGCGCCAGCAGCTTGTTATCAGGGTCGAACACAGATACGCAGTATTTT
TRBV10-3,TRBJ2-1,few,.,CAISERVGYNEQFF,TGTGCCATCAGCGAGCGGGTGGGCTACAATGAGCAGTTCTTC
TRBV5-1,TRBJ1-1,.,TRBD1,CASSLQGARDTEAFF,TGCGCCAGCAGCTTACAGGGGGCGCGGGACACTGAAGCTTTCTTT
TRBV7-9,TRBJ1-6,.,TRBD1,CASSLRQGDSPLHF,TGTGCCAGCAGCTTACGACAGGGGGATTCACCCCTCCACTTT
TRBV6-5,TRBJ1-4,.,.,CASRPTGVTNEKLFF,TGTGCCAGCCGTCCAACGGGAGTAACTAATGAAAAACTGTTTTTT
TRBV19,TRBJ2-3,.,.,CASSPNRGAGVTSTDTQYF,TGTGCCAGTAGTCCGAACCGGGGGGCGGGGGTGACTAGCACAGATACGCAGTATTTT
TRBV3-1/TRBV3-2,TRBJ2-2,.,.,CASSPTRGRGGELFF,TGTGCCAGCAGCCCCACGAGGGGGCGGGGCGGGGAGCTGTTTTTT
TRBV19,TRBJ1-2,.,TRBD1,CASTAGGGGGYTF,TGTGCCAGTACGGCAGGGGGCGGAGGTGGCTACACCTTC
TRBV5-1,TRBJ2-5,.,.,CASSLPGEETQYF,TGCGCCAGCAGCTTGCCGGGAGAAGAGACCCAGTACTTC
TRBV7-2,TRBJ2-7,once,.,CASSLGRNYEQYF,TGTGCCAGCAGCCTAGGGCGGAACTACGAGCAGTACTTC
TRBV19,TRBJ1-1,once,.,CASSLRGLNTEAFF,TGTGCCAGTAGTCTCCGGGGTCTGAACACTGAAGCTTTCTTT
TRBV25-1,TRBJ2-7,.,TRBD1,CASSATEDRSYEQYF,TGTGCCAGCAGTGCCACGGAGGACAGGAGCTACGAGCAGTACTTC
TRBV5-1,TRBJ2-7,.,.,CASSFNYRAINPYEQYF,TGCGCCAGCAGCTTTAATTACAGGGCCATTAATCCCTACGAGCAGTACTTC
TRBV3-1/TRBV3-2,TRBJ2-5,.,.,CASARAEETQYF,TGTGCCAGCGCCAGGGCTGAGGAGACCCAGTACTTC
TRBV7-2,TRBJ2-3,.,.,CASSPEQGDTQYF,TGTGCCAGCAGCCCCGAACAGGGAGATACGCAGTATTTT
TRBV6-5,TRBJ1-1,.,.,CASSTGFGTEAFF,TGTGCCAGCAGCACAGGATTCGGCACTGAAGCTTTCTTT
TRBV7-9,TRBJ1-1,.,.,CASSLGGVMAEAFF,TGTGCCAGCAGCTTAGGGGGAGTTATGGCTGAAGCTTTCTTT
TRBV18,TRBJ1-1,.,.,CASSPVQGGSAEAFF,TGTGCCAGCTCACCAGTTCAAGGGGGTAGTGCTGAAGCTTTCTTT
TRBV19,TRBJ1-3,.,.,CASSIKPPGSGNTIYF,TGTGCCAGTAGTATCAAACCCCCAGGCTCTGGAAACACCATATATTTT
TRBV5-1,TRBJ1-2,.,TRBD1,CASSPEVSGGGYTF,TGCGCCAGCAGCCCGGAGGTGTCAGGGGGCGGCTACACCTTC
TRBV6-5,TRBJ1-1,.,TRBD1,CATAGGYGNTEAFF,TGTGCCACCGCAGGGGGCTACGGGAACACTGAAGCTTTCTTT
TRBV29-1,TRBJ1-1,.,.,CSVVSSGNTEAFF,TGCAGCGTTGTAAGTTCAGGGAACACTGAAGCTTTCTTT
TRBV28,TRBJ1-1,.,.,CASSLFRNTEAFF,TGTGCCAGCAGTTTATTCAGGAACACTGAAGCTTTCTTT
TRBV5-5,TRBJ1-3,once,.,CASSPGYRFSGNTIYF,TGTGCCAGCAGCCCGGGCTACAGGTTCTCTGGAAACACCATATATTTT
TRBV19,TRBJ1-4,.,.,CASSKQGANEKLFF,TGTGCCAGTAGTAAACAGGGAGCAAATGAAAAACTGTTTTTT
TRBV7-9,TRBJ1-3,.,.,CASSRRTARSGNTIYF,TGTGCCAGCAGCCGCCGGACAGCAAGGTCCGGAAACACCATATATTTT
TRBV3-1/TRBV3-2,TRBJ2-6,.,.,CASSQVRSGANVLTF,TGTGCCAGCAGCCAAGTCCGTTCTGGGGCCAACGTCCTGACTTTC
TRBV20-1,TRBJ1-2,few,.,CSCTGLDGYTF,TGCAGTTGTACAGGGTTAGATGGCTACACCTTC
TRBV5-1,TRBJ1-4,.,.,CASSLAGVNEKLFF,TGCGCCAGCAGCTTGGCCGGAGTGAATGAAAAACTGTTTTTT
TRBV27,TRBJ1-5,.,.,CASSPSGYSNQPQHF,TGTGCCAGCAGCCCCTCAGGGTATAGCAATCAGCCCCAGCATTTT
TRBV3-1/TRBV3-2,TRBJ2-7,.,TRBD2,CASSQVQRGGREEQYF,TGTGCCAGCAGCCAAGTCCAGCGGGGGGGCCGGGAGGAGCAGTACTTC
TRBV7-9,TRBJ2-7,.,.,CASSLSQGTYEQYF,TGTGCCAGCAGCTTATCTCAGGGCACCTACGAGCAGTACTTC
TRBV11-2,TRBJ2-3,.,TRBD1,CASSFGTASTDTQYF,TGTGCCAGCAGCTTTGGGACAGCGAGCACAGATACGCAGTATTTT
TRBV6-5,TRBJ1-2,.,TRBD1,CASRRQGYGYTF,TGTGCCAGCAGGCGACAGGGCTATGGCTACACCTTC
TRBV12-3/TRBV12-4,TRBJ1-5,.,TRBD1,CASRGQGDQPQHF,TGTGCCAGCCGAGGACAGGGTGACCAGCCCCAGCATTTT
TRBV12-3/TRBV12-4,TRBJ2-7,.,.,CASSLYTEQYF,TGTGCCAGCAGTTTATACACGGAGCAGTACTTC
TRBV6-5,TRBJ1-3,.,TRBD1,CASSSQGAGNTIYF,TGTGCCAGCAGTTCGCAGGGGGCTGGAAACACCATATATTTT
TRBV19,TRBJ2-7,.,TRBD1,CASSIGPTGSSYEQYF,TGTGCCAGTAGTATAGGGCCGACAGGGAGCTCCTACGAGCAGTACTTC
TRBV9,TRBJ1-4,.,.,CASSVKPGTLGEKLFF,TGTGCCAGCAGCGTAAAGCCCGGGACATTGGGCGAAAAACTGTTTTTT
TRBV5-1,TRBJ1-6,.,.,CASSLGGFSYNSPLHF,TGCGCCAGCAGCTTAGGAGGGTTCTCCTATAATTCACCCCTCCACTTT
TRBV27,TRBJ1-3,.,.,CASSLGPASGNTIYF,TGTGCCAGCAGTTTAGGGCCGGCCTCTGGAAACACCATATATTTT